Presented here are 13 T cell receptor beta chains from one specimen sequenced in a study of blood T cells in healthy people across ages. Primers used in a second PCR of roughly 7 to 12 cycles were a sample-barcoded 5' primer and a J-beta primer mix. A single record per CDR3 protein comes from TCRdb applying MiXCR to the 5' RACE reads. The data show more than 750,000 distinct CDR3 sequences, almost 30% seen once. These records were also assigned to another study, of T cells of mothers and their children.

Material for sequencing was blood. The receptors come from a woman aged 40 to 50 in good health.

J is TRBJ2-3 and V is TRBV18, with D possibly being TRBD2 (5 bases). Per the germline V gene, CDR1 is KGHSH and CDR2 is LQKENI. The V gene lost 8 bases and the J gene lost 8 bases, with 14 bases spanning the gap. The CDR3 covers 12 residues. CDR3 in amino acids: CASTYGEGTQYF. CDR3 DNA sequence: TGTGCCAGCACTTACGGCGAGGGTACGCAGTATTTT. Using reference TRBV18 and TRBJ2-3 for the parts outside the CDR3, the full variable domain is NAGVMQNPRHLVRRRGQEARLRCSPMKGHSHVYWYRQLPEEGLKFMVYLQKENIIDESGMPKERFSAEFPKEGPSILRIQQVVRGDSAAYFCASTYGEGTQYFGPGTRLTVL.

This clonotype was counted ten times or more. V gene TRBV12-3 or TRBV12-4 combines with J gene TRBJ2-7; the match to TRBD1 covers 7 bases. The CDR3 has 13 amino acids. The ends lost 4 bases at V and 3 bases at J; junction bases unmatched: 3. The chain's CDR3 is CASSWDRVYEQYF. CDR3 nucleotides: TGTGCCAGCAGTTGGGACAGAGTCTACGAGCAGTACTTC.

CDR3 in amino acids: CASSLEGQGEQYF. The DNA for the CDR3 is TGCGCCAGCAGCTTGGAGGGACAGGGGGAGCAGTACTTC. The chain carries TRBV5-1 and TRBJ2-5, with 11 bases that match TRBD1. Germline values: CDR1 SGHRS, CDR2 YFSETQ. The CDR3 is 13 amino acids. J lost 11 bases, V lost 0 bases, and 3 bases had no gene match.

This clonotype was observed at least ten times. V gene TRBV20-1 combines with J gene TRBJ2-1; tentative D call: TRBD2 (7 bases). Germline CDR1 and CDR2: DFQATT and SNEGSKA (reference sequence). The CDR3 has 13 amino acids. V was shortened by 3 bases and J by 5 bases, with 11 bases between the two germline ends. The CDR3 region has the DNA TGCAGTGCTAGCCGGGGGGCCAACAATGAGCAGTTCTTC. This translates into CSASRGANNEQFF.

This clonotype occurred many times. The chain employs TRBV4-1 and TRBJ2-7, with D perhaps TRBD1 (5 bases). CDR3 length equals 15 residues. CDR1 is MGHRA, CDR2 YSYEKL, per germline. V was shortened by 4 bases and J by 3 bases, with 16 bases between the two germline ends. For the CDR3, the DNA is TGCGCCAGCAGCCTCGGACACCCTTCCGGCTACGAGCAGTACTTC. Amino acids: CASSLGHPSGYEQYF.

This clonotype was observed a few times. This chain connects TRBV7-9 to TRBJ1-1; no definite D call. The CDR3 totals 14 residues. Germline values: CDR1 SEHNR, CDR2 FQNEAQ (reference sequence). V was clipped by 1 base and J by 6 bases, with 12 bases between them. The CDR3 DNA follows: TGTGCCAGCAGCTTAGAGGTACGGGATGCTGAAGCTTTCTTT. It codes for CASSLEVRDAEAFF.

This clonotype was picked up many times. The chain couples TRBV21-1 to TRBJ2-5; the D segment call TRBD2 is taken from the table without a DNA check. TRBV21-1 is flagged as a pseudogene. CDR3 size: 15 residues. The CDR3 is CASSKGTSSERQQYF. The CDR3 DNA is TGTGCCAGCAGCAAAGGGACTAGCTCAGAACGGCAGCAGTACTTC.

J is TRBJ2-5 and V is TRBV2; TRBD2 might be the D (6 bases). From germline, CDR1 is SNHLY and CDR2 FYNNEI. The CDR3 contains 14 residues. V gave up 3 bases and J gave up 5 bases, with 13 bases separating them. In DNA, the CDR3 is TGTGCCAGCAGTGAGGGTAGCCGGGGGGAGACCCAGTACTTC. Protein sequence: CASSEGSRGETQYF.

CDR3 loop: CASRKGTGGNQPQHF. The DNA of the CDR3 is TGTGCCAGCAGGAAGGGGACAGGGGGCAATCAGCCCCAGCATTTT. The chain has TRBV6-2 or TRBV6-3 and TRBJ1-5; 10 bases line up with TRBD1. The V gene's germline CDR1 is MNHEY and CDR2 SVGEGT. The J segment lost 2 bases and the V segment lost 6 bases, leaving 4 bases of the junction unmatched. CDR3 length: 15 residues.

V usage is TRBV7-9 and J usage is TRBJ2-1; the match to TRBD2 covers 11 bases. The CDR3 runs 14 residues. V was clipped by 5 bases and J by 9 bases; unmatched bases: 6. From germline, CDR1 is SEHNR and CDR2 FQNEAQ (reference sequence). CDR3 DNA: TGTGCCAGCAGCCAGGGACTAGCGGTTTTTGAGCAGTTCTTC. This gives the protein CASSQGLAVFEQFF.

This clonotype has a handful of counts. The gene calls are TRBV9 and TRBJ2-1, with 15 bases aligning to TRBD2. The assigned J gene may be wrong: the sequence end matches TRBJ2-7 better. This CDR3 contains 22 residues. CDR1 is SGDLS, CDR2 YYNGEE, per germline. CDR3 region: CASSVALFTGTSGGFSYNEQYF. The DNA for the CDR3 is TGTGCCAGCAGCGTAGCCTTGTTTACCGGGACTAGCGGGGGGTTCTCCTACAATGAGCAGTACTTC.

This clonotype was detected ten times or more. The chain is built from TRBV2 and TRBJ2-7; D is uncertain. Trimming removed 4 bases at V and 2 bases at J, with 9 bases between. Germline values: CDR1 SNHLY, CDR2 FYNNEI. The CDR3 has 13 amino acids. This CDR3 is CASSVSLTYEQYF. As DNA, the CDR3 is TGTGCCAGCAGTGTGAGCCTAACCTACGAGCAGTACTTC.

This clonotype was recorded at least ten times. This chain links TRBV9 with TRBJ2-7; 8 nucleotides line up with TRBD1. This CDR3 region has 14 residues. The germline V gene has CDR1 SGDLS and CDR2 YYNGEE. V shed 2 bases, J shed 2 bases, and the junction held 3 bases outside the gene matches. The CDR3 region has the DNA TGTGCCAGCAGCGTCCGACAGGGGCCCTACGAGCAGTACTTC. Translated: CASSVRQGPYEQYF.